Below, one TCR beta chain is given with its context. Investigators reverse transcribed all isolated RNA, so they sequenced expressed TCRB transcripts. TCRdb's copy holds only in-frame clones and misses some; the assay was immunoSEQ multiplex PCR. The table records roughly 140,000 clones, under 60% of them present only once. This CDR3 region has 15 residues. V shed 1 base and J shed 3 bases, with 13 bases lying between them. Germline assignment: CDR1 MDHEN and CDR2 SYDVKM. The data are from a study of beta chain features in type 1 diabetes. The chain recombines TRBV28 with TRBJ2-7, with D perhaps TRBD1 (6 bases). Sequenced sample: Tregs from blood. The clonotype was recovered from a man aged 18 to 29 in good health. The CDR3 DNA reads as TGTGCCAGCAGTTTATTCGGGACAAAGGACTACGAGCAGTACTTC. Residues: CASSLFGTKDYEQYF.